This TCR beta chain was recorded in a study of T cells in localized non-small cell lung cancer. General study points: Measurement of T cell clonality placed uninvolved adjacent lung highest, above the level in tumor. The appearance of a median approximately 57 of the top 100 tumor clones was seen in adjacent lung. A raised T cell density in blood coincided with lengthier overall survival. Heterogeneity remains possible because sequencing was limited to only one tumor region.

Profiling relied on immunoSEQ multiplex PCR, and the TCRdb table lists in-frame clones only, not all of them. The sample holds about 77,000 clones; 88% are singletons and the top ten take 20% to 25%. The CDR3 contains 14 residues. Germline assignment: CDR1 MNHNS and CDR2 SASEGT. V dropped 8 bases and J dropped 9 bases, with 17 bases sitting between them. Remarks on this clone: The antigen is not known.

The specimen comprised peripheral blood, sampled before any cancer treatment. The source is a woman aged 40-70 years with stage I squamous cell lung carcinoma. The V gene is TRBV6-1, the J gene TRBJ1-6; D not resolved. This chain's CDR3 is CASVDGGLSSPLHF. The DNA for the CDR3 is TGTGCCAGCGTAGACGGAGGATTGAGTTCACCCCTCCACTTT.